A selection of T cell receptor beta chains follows, all from one sample in a study of CD8 T cells in ankylosing spondylitis. TCRdb processed the 5' RACE reads anew with MiXCR; each CDR3 protein has one entry. The sample lists about 160,000 distinct CDR3 sequences; around 19% were seen once. The sequenced material came from blood, either unsorted or a sorted T cell fraction (not recorded which). These receptor sequences come from a male donor with ankylosing spondylitis or in good health (not recorded which). Both conserved end residues are part of each CDR3. D genes are given only for firm matches. Clone size appears in some rows only: once, few, many, or a class for an expanded clone.

clone_size	d_call	v_call	j_call	cdr3_nt	cdr3_aa
many	-	TRBV5-1	TRBJ1-2	TGCGCCAGCAGCTTGGCCCTCGTAAGGATGGGCTATGGCTACACCTTC	CASSLALVRMGYGYTF
few	TRBD1	TRBV24-1	TRBJ2-2	TGTGCCACCCAAAAGACAGGGGACGGGGAGCTGTTTTTT	CATQKTGDGELFF
many	-	TRBV14	TRBJ2-7	TGTGCCAGCAGCAACAGACAGTTCTCCTACGAGCAGTACTTC	CASSNRQFSYEQYF
-	-	TRBV6-1	TRBJ2-2	TGTGCCAGCAGTGAAGATAGCACGCGGACCGGGGAGCTGTTTTTT	CASSEDSTRTGELFF
many	TRBD2	TRBV10-3	TRBJ2-7	TGTGCCATCAGCGGTAGCGGACTAGCGGGAGGATACGAGCAGTACTTC	CAISGSGLAGGYEQYF
many	TRBD2	TRBV27	TRBJ2-3	TGTGCCAGCAGTTGGAGCGGGAGCGTAAGCACAGATACGCAGTATTTT	CASSWSGSVSTDTQYF
many	TRBD2	TRBV5-1	TRBJ2-7	TGCGCCAGCAGCTTGTCCCCTAGCGGGAACTACGAGCAGTACTTC	CASSLSPSGNYEQYF
few	TRBD2	TRBV28	TRBJ2-5	TGTGCCAGCAGTTTCAGGGCTACTAGCGGCCAAGAGACCCAGTACTTC	CASSFRATSGQETQYF
few	-	TRBV29-1	TRBJ2-5	TGCAGCGTTGGGGGACCGCTCTACCAAGAGACCCAGTACTTC	CSVGGPLYQETQYF
many	-	TRBV12-3/TRBV12-4	TRBJ2-1	TGTGCCAGCAGTTTTGGCCAGGGAAACAATGAGCAGTTCTTC	CASSFGQGNNEQFF
few	-	TRBV10-2	TRBJ1-5	TGCGCCGGGGGGGCAGGTCAGCCCCAGCATTTT	CAGGAGQPQHF
many	TRBD1	TRBV29-1	TRBJ2-2	TGCAGCGTGGAGGGACAGGGGAGTGCCGGGGAGCTGTTTTTT	CSVEGQGSAGELFF
few	-	TRBV20-1	TRBJ1-6	TGCAGTGCTACCCGGGGCCAGGGGACATCACCCCTCCACTTT	CSATRGQGTSPLHF
many	-	TRBV5-1	TRBJ2-7	TGCGCCAGCAGCTTTGACTTTGAGTTCTACGAGCAGTACTTC	CASSFDFEFYEQYF
many	TRBD1	TRBV5-1	TRBJ1-5	TGCGCCAGCAGCCTCGGGACAGATCATCAGCCCCAGCATTTT	CASSLGTDHQPQHF
-	-	TRBV5-1	TRBJ1-5	TGCGCCAGCAGCTTGGGTCCTGCGATAAATCAGCCCCAGCATTTT	CASSLGPAINQPQHF
few	-	TRBV2	TRBJ2-2	TGTGCCAGCAGTGTCTCGACAAACACCGGGGAGCTGTTTTTT	CASSVSTNTGELFF
few	TRBD2	TRBV20-1	TRBJ2-1	TGCAGTGCTCCGACTAGCGGGTCCTACAATGAGCAGTTCTTC	CSAPTSGSYNEQFF
few	TRBD2	TRBV4-1	TRBJ2-3	TGCGCCAGCAGCCAAGATAGCGGGAGGGCAGGGAGCACAGATACGCAGTATTTT	CASSQDSGRAGSTDTQYF
many	-	TRBV3-1	TRBJ2-7	TGTGCCAGCAGCCAAGTGGGGAACGAGCAGTACTTC	CASSQVGNEQYF
few	-	TRBV20-1	TRBJ1-5	TGCAGTGCTAGGGCAGGGCTTGGGGCAGGTAGCAATCAGCCCCAGCATTTT	CSARAGLGAGSNQPQHF
-	TRBD1	TRBV19	TRBJ2-7	TGTGCCAGTAGCGAAGCCGGGACAGGGAGGTACGAGCAGTACTTC	CASSEAGTGRYEQYF
-	-	TRBV3-1	TRBJ1-1	TGTGCCAGCAGCCTTCAGACAGGGAACACTGAAGCTTTCTTT	CASSLQTGNTEAFF